This TCR beta chain was recorded in a study of blood T cell repertoires in COVID-19. Study details: Specimens from acute and convalescent COVID-19 originated in the United States, Italy and Spain.

In the authors' workflow: The authors estimated nucleated cell counts from reference gene primer amplification. This table comes from immunoSEQ multiplex PCR, and its TCRdb copy is limited to in-frame clones, with some not included. V, J and clone size are those of that table, while D and trimming were read from the DNA. The sample carries hundreds of thousands of clones, 90% recorded once. CDR3 length: 15 amino acids. The germline V gene encodes CDR1 SGHRS and CDR2 YFSETQ. J was trimmed by 7 bases and V by 0 bases; bases with no gene match: 5. Everyone who took part was roughly 18 to 89 years old, and they came from 24 US areas. Cohort assignment relied on participant-reported clinical history. This clone was observed a few times.

The sequencing sample was made of PBMCs or T cells enriched from blood (not recorded which). The J gene is TRBJ2-1, the V gene TRBV5-1; TRBD2 matches 9 bases. The TCR originated in a woman aged 18-29 years with acute COVID-19. The CDR3 DNA sequence: TGCGCCAGCAGCTTGGCTTTAGCGGGAGCGAATGAGCAGTTCTTC. It specifies CASSLALAGANEQFF.